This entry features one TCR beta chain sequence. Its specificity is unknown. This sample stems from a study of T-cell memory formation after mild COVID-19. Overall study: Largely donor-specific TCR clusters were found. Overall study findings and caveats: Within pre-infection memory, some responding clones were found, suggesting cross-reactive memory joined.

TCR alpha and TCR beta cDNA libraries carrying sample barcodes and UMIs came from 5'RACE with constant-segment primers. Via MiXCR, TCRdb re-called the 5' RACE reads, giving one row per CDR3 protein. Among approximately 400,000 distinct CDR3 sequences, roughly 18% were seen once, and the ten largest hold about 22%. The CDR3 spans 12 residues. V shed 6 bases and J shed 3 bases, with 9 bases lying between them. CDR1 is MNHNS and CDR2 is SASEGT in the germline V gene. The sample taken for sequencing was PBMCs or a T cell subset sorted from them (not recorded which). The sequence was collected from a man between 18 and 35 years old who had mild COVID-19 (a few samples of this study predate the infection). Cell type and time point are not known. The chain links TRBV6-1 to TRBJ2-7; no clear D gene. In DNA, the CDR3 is TGTGCCAGCAGGGATATGGGCTACGAGCAGTACGTC. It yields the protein CASRDMGYEQYV.